One sample yielded the 18 T cell receptor beta chains listed below, sequenced in a study of siplizumab effects on memory and regulatory T cells. Profiling relied on immunoSEQ multiplex PCR, and the TCRdb table lists in-frame clones only, not all of them. The profile covers 95,000 to 110,000 clones, with over 90% appearing a single time and around 0.62% taken by the ten largest. The sequencing sample was made of Tregs sorted from blood. The receptors originated from a human donor in good health.

This rearrangement joins TRBV2 to TRBJ2-7; D possibly corresponds to TRBD2 (6 bases). CDR3 length: 16 amino acids. V dropped 4 bases and J dropped 2 bases, with 18 bases sitting between them. From germline, CDR1 is SNHLY and CDR2 FYNNEI. CDR3 in DNA: TGTGCCAGCAGTGCTGGAGGGTATGAAGTAGCCTACGAGCAGTACTTC. Translating gives CASSAGGYEVAYEQYF. Together with reference TRBV2 and TRBJ2-7, the CDR3 gives the full variable domain: EPEVTQTPSHQVTQMGQEVILRCVPISNHLYFYWYRQILGQKVEFLVSFYNNEISEKSEIFDDQFSVERPDGSNFTLKIRSTKLEDSAMYFCASSAGGYEVAYEQYFGPGTRLTVT.

V gene TRBV15 combines with J gene TRBJ1-4; a possible D gene is TRBD1 (5 bases). Trimming cost V 0 bases and J 4 bases, with 12 bases left between them. From germline, CDR1 is LNHNV and CDR2 YYDKDF (reference sequence). The CDR3 is 16 residues long. CDR3 sequence (DNA): TGTGCCACCAGCAGAGACGCGGGACGGTTTAATGAAAAACTGTTTTTT. Translated: CATSRDAGRFNEKLFF.

CDR3 in amino acids: CASSPLAGGTDTQYF. CDR3 DNA sequence: TGTGCCAGCAGCCCACTAGCGGGGGGCACAGATACGCAGTATTTT. The chain has TRBV6-5 and TRBJ2-3; TRBD2 agrees at 11 bases. V shed 6 bases, J shed 1 base, and the junction held 3 bases outside the gene matches. The germline V gene encodes CDR1 MNHEY and CDR2 SVGAGI. The CDR3 loop spans 15 amino acids.

The chain uses TRBV11-3 and TRBJ2-2; 9 nucleotides align to TRBD1. The CDR3 has 14 amino acids. V lost 7 bases and J lost 5; bases outside the gene matches: 5. Germline CDR1 and CDR2: SGHNT and YENEEA. CDR3 in amino acids: CASKEGQGTGELFF. For the CDR3, the DNA is TGTGCCAGCAAAGAAGGACAGGGGACCGGGGAGCTGTTTTTT.

The V gene is TRBV19, the J gene TRBJ2-1; TRBD2 matches at 15 bases. The V and J ends lost 5 bases and 9 bases, in that order; junction bases with no gene match: 8. The CDR3 runs 16 residues. Germline V gene sequence: CDR1 LNHDA, CDR2 SQIVND (reference sequence). In DNA form, the CDR3 reads TGTGCCAGTAGTTACGTCTCGGGACTAGCGGGGGGTGAGCAGTTCTTC. Encoded protein: CASSYVSGLAGGEQFF.

This chain connects TRBV6-1 to TRBJ1-2; D is ambiguous. Germline CDR1 MNHNS, CDR2 SASEGT. This CDR3 is 13 amino acids long. V was clipped by 10 bases and J by 0 bases, with 12 bases between them. The CDR3 coding sequence is TGTGCCACCCGGGCTACTCCTAACTATGGCTACACCTTC. Residues: CATRATPNYGYTF.

The chain links TRBV19 to TRBJ2-2, with TRBD2 identical over 7 bases. Germline lookup yields CDR1 LNHDA and CDR2 SQIVND (reference sequence). CDR3 length equals 15 residues. J gave up 3 bases and V 7 bases, and 8 bases lay outside the gene matches. The CDR3: CASNRGTIDTGELFF. CDR3 in DNA: TGTGCCAGTAATCGGGGGACTATAGACACCGGGGAGCTGTTTTTT.

In this sample, this clone turned up once. The chain has TRBV5-1 and TRBJ2-5; 11 bases match TRBD1. This CDR3 is built from 16 residues. V trimming: 4 bases; J trimming: 1 base; junction bases outside the gene matches: 6. The V gene's germline CDR1 is SGHRS and CDR2 YFSETQ. The CDR3 region has the DNA TGCGCCAGCAGCCCGGGCGGGACAGGGGGCCAAGAGACCCAGTACTTC. Its protein product is CASSPGGTGGQETQYF.

The chain joins TRBV9 to TRBJ1-2; a weak D match, TRBD1 (5 bases). Trimming removed 7 bases from V and 1 base from J, with 14 bases in between. Per the germline V gene, CDR1 is SGDLS and CDR2 is YYNGEE. There are 14 residues in the CDR3. The CDR3 is CASGQGPLNYGYTF. The DNA of the CDR3 is TGTGCCAGCGGTCAGGGTCCCCTTAACTATGGCTACACCTTC.

This chain connects TRBV6-6 to TRBJ1-1; D not resolved. The CDR3 loop spans 11 amino acids. Germline-derived CDR1 and CDR2 are MNHNY and SVGAGI (reference sequence). V shed 3 bases and J shed 6 bases, with 5 bases lying between them. CDR3 nucleotides: TGTGCCAGCAGTTATAGGTCTGAAGCTTTCTTT. Translation: CASSYRSEAFF.

V and J are TRBV14 and TRBJ1-2; D is perhaps TRBD1 (5 bases). Germline assignment: CDR1 SGHDN and CDR2 FVKESK. Trimming stripped 1 base from V and 8 bases from J, with 14 bases between. The CDR3 consists of 14 residues. In DNA form, the CDR3 reads TGTGCCAGCAGCCAAGCTCGGGGCCCCTACGGCTACACCTTC. Residues: CASSQARGPYGYTF.

The rearrangement links TRBV7-9 to TRBJ2-7; D is uncertain. The ends were cut back, 3 bases at V and 3 bases at J, with 9 bases in the middle. The CDR3 spans 13 residues. CDR1 SEHNR and CDR2 FQNEAQ come from the germline V gene (reference sequence). This CDR3 reads CASSFWTSYEQYF. The CDR3, as DNA: TGTGCCAGCAGCTTTTGGACGAGCTACGAGCAGTACTTC.

This clone was observed once. The J gene is TRBJ1-2, the V gene TRBV28; D call uncertain. This CDR3 comprises 16 residues. V gave up 4 bases and J gave up 7 bases, with 22 bases separating them. Germline V lookup: CDR1 MDHEN, CDR2 SYDVKM. This CDR3 is CASSSPVVQREAGYTF. As DNA, the CDR3 is TGTGCCAGCAGTTCGCCGGTGGTACAACGGGAGGCTGGCTACACCTTC.

The J gene is TRBJ1-2, the V gene TRBV7-2; TRBD1 is a possible D gene (5 bases). V lost 1 base and J lost 0, with 9 bases in between. This CDR3 spans 15 amino acids. The germline gives CDR1 SGHTA, CDR2 FQGNSA. For the CDR3, the DNA is TGTGCCAGCAGCTTAGTAGGGGCAGCTAACTATGGCTACACCTTC. It yields the protein CASSLVGAANYGYTF.

The gene calls are TRBV19 and TRBJ1-1; D is undetermined. With 3 bases removed from V and 2 bases from J, the gap between germline ends came to 19 bases. CDR1 and CDR2 from the germline V gene are LNHDA and SQIVND (reference sequence). This CDR3 is built from 17 residues. CDR3 DNA sequence: TGTGCCAGTAGTATTAGGCCATCGCTCGCACCAAACACTGAAGCTTTCTTT. Translating it yields CASSIRPSLAPNTEAFF.

The chain has TRBV23-1 and TRBJ1-5; D is unresolved. TRBV23-1 is reported as an ORF; its role is uncertain. The length of the CDR3 is 14 residues. With 4 bases removed from V and 7 bases from J, the gap between germline ends came to 14 bases. CDR3 in DNA: TGCGCCAGCAGTCTCGGGGAAGGCGCCCAGCCCCAGCATTTT. Encoded protein: CASSLGEGAQPQHF.

V gene TRBV9 combines with J gene TRBJ1-3; no reliable D call. Germline V lookup: CDR1 SGDLS, CDR2 YYNGEE. Trimming left V 3 bases short and J 8 bases short, with 12 bases between. The CDR3 is made up of 13 amino acids. CDR3 nucleotide sequence: TGTGCCAGCAGCGGAGGACTTTTGGACACCATATATTTT. Its translation is CASSGGLLDTIYF.

This chain uses TRBV11-3 with TRBJ2-7; no definite D call. The ends were cut back, 0 bases at V and 3 bases at J, with 6 bases in the middle. Germline lookup yields CDR1 SGHNT and CDR2 YENEEA. The CDR3 runs to 13 residues. The CDR3 sequence: CASSLDGDYEQYF. The CDR3 bases are TGTGCCAGCAGCTTAGACGGAGACTACGAGCAGTACTTC.